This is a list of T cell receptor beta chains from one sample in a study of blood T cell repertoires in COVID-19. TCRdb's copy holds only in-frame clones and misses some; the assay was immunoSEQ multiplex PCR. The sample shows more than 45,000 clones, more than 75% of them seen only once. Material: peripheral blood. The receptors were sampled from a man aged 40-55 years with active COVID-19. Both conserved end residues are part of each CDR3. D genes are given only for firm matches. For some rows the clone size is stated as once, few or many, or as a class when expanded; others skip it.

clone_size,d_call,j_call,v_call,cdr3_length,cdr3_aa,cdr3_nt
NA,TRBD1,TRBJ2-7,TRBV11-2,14,CASSLDRSTGVQYF,TGTGCCAGCAGCTTAGATCGGTCAACAGGGGTCCAGTACTTC
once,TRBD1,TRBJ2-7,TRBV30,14,CAWARGQVTYEQYF,TGTGCCTGGGCTAGGGGGCAGGTGACCTACGAGCAGTACTTC
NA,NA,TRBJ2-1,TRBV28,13,CASSLTGFNEQFF,TGTGCCAGCAGTTTAACGGGATTCAATGAGCAGTTCTTC
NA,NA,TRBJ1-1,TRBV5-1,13,CASNEDGFTEAFF,TGCGCCAGTAACGAGGATGGGTTCACTGAAGCTTTCTTT
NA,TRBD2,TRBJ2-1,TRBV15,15,CATSTKTSGGNEQFF,TGTGCCACCAGCACCAAGACTAGCGGGGGCAATGAGCAGTTCTTC
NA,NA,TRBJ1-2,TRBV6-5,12,CASSRDSYGYTF,TGTGCCAGCAGCCGAGACAGCTATGGCTACACCTTC
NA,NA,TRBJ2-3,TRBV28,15,CASSGRRFTTDTQYF,TGTGCCAGCAGCGGCCGCAGGTTCACCACAGATACGCAGTATTTT
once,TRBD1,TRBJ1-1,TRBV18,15,CASSPYAQGDTEAFF,TGTGCCAGCTCACCCTATGCACAGGGGGACACTGAAGCTTTCTTT
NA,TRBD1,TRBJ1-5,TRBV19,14,CASSIRTGDQPQHF,TGTGCCAGTAGTATAAGGACAGGGGATCAGCCCCAGCATTTT
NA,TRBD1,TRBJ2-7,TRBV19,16,CASSIRSGGRIGEQYF,TGTGCCAGTAGTATACGGTCAGGGGGAAGAATCGGCGAGCAGTACTTC
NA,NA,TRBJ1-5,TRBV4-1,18,CASSSQTLADRGNQPQHF,TGCGCCAGCAGCTCTCAGACCCTAGCGGATAGAGGCAATCAGCCCCAGCATTTT
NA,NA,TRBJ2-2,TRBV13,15,CASQGPGRNTGELFF,TGTGCCAGTCAGGGCCCAGGACGGAACACCGGGGAGCTGTTTTTT
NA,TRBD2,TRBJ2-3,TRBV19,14,CASSTSSGSATQYF,TGTGCCAGTAGTACATCTAGCGGGAGTGCTACGCAGTATTTT
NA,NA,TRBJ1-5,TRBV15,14,CATSRASGNQPQHF,TGTGCCACCAGCAGAGCGAGCGGCAATCAGCCCCAGCATTTT
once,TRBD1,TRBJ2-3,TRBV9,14,CASSAGQATYTQYF,TGTGCCAGCAGCGCCGGACAGGCAACGTATACGCAGTATTTT
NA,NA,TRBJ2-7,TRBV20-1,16,CSASELAGGSMGEQYF,TGCAGTGCTAGTGAACTAGCTGGTGGGAGTATGGGCGAGCAGTACTTC
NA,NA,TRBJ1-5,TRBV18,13,CASSPGQGQPQHF,TGTGCCAGCTCACCAGGGCAGGGCCAGCCCCAGCATTTT
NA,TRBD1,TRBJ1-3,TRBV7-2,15,CASSSTGGGGNTIYF,TGTGCCAGCAGCTCGACAGGGGGTGGTGGAAACACCATATATTTT
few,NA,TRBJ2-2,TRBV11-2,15,CASTLYGGGSGELFF,TGTGCCAGCACCTTATATGGTGGGGGCTCCGGGGAGCTGTTTTTT
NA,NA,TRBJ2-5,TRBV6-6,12,CASSQGGETQYF,TGTGCCAGCAGTCAGGGAGGAGAGACCCAGTACTTC
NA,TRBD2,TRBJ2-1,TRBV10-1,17,CASSENPGLAGYNEQFF,TGCGCCAGCAGTGAGAATCCGGGACTAGCGGGGTACAATGAGCAGTTCTTC
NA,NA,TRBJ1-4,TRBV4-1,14,CASSQIGANEKLFF,TGCGCCAGCAGCCAAATCGGGGCTAATGAAAAACTGTTTTTT
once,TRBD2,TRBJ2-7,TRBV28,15,CASSSFQSGGLEQYF,TGTGCCAGCAGTTCTTTTCAGTCGGGGGGGCTCGAGCAGTACTTC
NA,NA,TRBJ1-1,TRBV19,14,CASSMEGLNTEAFF,TGTGCCAGTAGTATGGAGGGCCTGAACACTGAAGCTTTCTTT
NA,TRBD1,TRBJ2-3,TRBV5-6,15,CASSLRAGGVDTQYF,TGTGCCAGCAGCCTGAGGGCAGGGGGAGTAGATACGCAGTATTTT
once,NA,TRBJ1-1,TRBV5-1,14,CASSPGHANTEAFF,TGCGCCAGCAGCCCAGGACACGCGAACACTGAAGCTTTCTTT
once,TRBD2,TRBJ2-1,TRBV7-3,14,CASSLAGGRDEQFF,TGTGCCAGCAGCTTAGCGGGAGGACGTGATGAGCAGTTCTTC
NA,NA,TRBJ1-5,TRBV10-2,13,CASSEGARQPQHF,TGCGCCAGCAGTGAGGGGGCGCGGCAGCCCCAGCATTTT
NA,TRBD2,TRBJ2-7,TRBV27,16,CASSPRGSGRSYEQYF,TGTGCCAGCAGTCCTCGGGGAAGCGGGAGAAGTTACGAGCAGTACTTC
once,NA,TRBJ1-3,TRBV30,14,CAWSRSHSGNTIYF,TGTGCCTGGTCTCGTTCACACTCTGGAAACACCATATATTTT
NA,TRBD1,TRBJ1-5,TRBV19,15,CASSTGQGALSPQHF,TGTGCCAGTAGTACGGGACAGGGGGCATTATCGCCCCAGCATTTT
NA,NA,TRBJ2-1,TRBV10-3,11,CAINLGNEQFF,TGTGCCATCAACCTCGGCAATGAGCAGTTCTTC